A selection of T cell receptor beta chains follows, all from one sample in a study of immune evolution from preneoplasia to lung adenocarcinoma. Libraries were prepared by immunoSEQ multiplex PCR; TCRdb keeps only in-frame clonotypes and omits some of them. The sample includes 15,000 or so clones, 86% of them seen just once. Sequencing was carried out using FFPE invasive lung adenocarcinoma tissue. Receptor source: a person aged 65-85 years with invasive lung adenocarcinoma. Both conserved end residues are part of each CDR3. The D gene is left open where the match is weak. Clone size is shown for a subset of rows, as once, few, many or a class of expanded clone.

d_gene	v_gene	abundance	j_gene	CDR3nt	CDR3aa
TRBD1	TRBV6-1	NA	TRBJ2-5	TGTGCCAGCAGTGAAATGGCTGGGACAGAAGAGACCCAGTACTTC	CASSEMAGTEETQYF
TRBD2	TRBV4-1	NA	TRBJ2-1	TGCGCCAGCAGCCGTACAACTAGCGACTCCTACAATGAGCAGTTCTTC	CASSRTTSDSYNEQFF
NA	TRBV7-3	NA	TRBJ1-2	TGTGCCAGCAGCGAAGGGTCACAGGGAGATGGCTACACCTTC	CASSEGSQGDGYTF
NA	TRBV7-6	NA	TRBJ2-5	TGTGCCAGCAGCTTATCGGGATTAATTAAGACCCAGTACTTC	CASSLSGLIKTQYF
NA	TRBV30	NA	TRBJ1-1	TGTGCCTGGAGCCCCGGGCCGCCTAACACTGAAGCTTTCTTT	CAWSPGPPNTEAFF
NA	TRBV11-3	NA	TRBJ1-5	TGTGCCAGCAGCTTACCCCGGACATGGACTTCCAATCAGCCCCAGCATTTT	CASSLPRTWTSNQPQHF
TRBD1	TRBV19	NA	TRBJ2-1	TGTGCCACCACCCCCGGGACAGTGGACACTGAGCAGTTCTTC	CATTPGTVDTEQFF
NA	TRBV30	NA	TRBJ1-1	TGTGCCTGGAGTACAAGACAGGCCTGGGGGGGTGAAGCTTTCTTT	CAWSTRQAWGGEAFF
NA	TRBV15	few	TRBJ1-3	TGTGCCACCAGCAGAGACAGGGGTTGGGGAAACACCATATATTTT	CATSRDRGWGNTIYF
NA	TRBV5-4	NA	TRBJ2-5	TGTGCCAGCAGCCGGAGGGGGAGCAAAAAAGAGACCCAGTACTTC	CASSRRGSKKETQYF
TRBD1	TRBV5-5	NA	TRBJ1-4	TGTGCCAGCAGCATCCCAGGGGGCTGGGAAAAACTGTTTTTT	CASSIPGGWEKLFF
TRBD2	TRBV27	NA	TRBJ2-3	TGTGCCAGCAGTTCTAGCGGGGTTAGCACAGATACGCAGTATTTT	CASSSSGVSTDTQYF
NA	TRBV6-5	NA	TRBJ2-2	TGTGCCAGCAGTTACAAGGACTATTCACCCGGGGAGCTGTTTTTT	CASSYKDYSPGELFF
NA	TRBV12-5	NA	TRBJ2-7	TGTGCTAGTGGTCGGGACACCTACGAGCAGTACTTC	CASGRDTYEQYF
NA	TRBV5-8	NA	TRBJ2-6	TGTGCCAGCAGCCCCGAGGGGGTCTCTGGGGCCAACGTCCTGACTTTC	CASSPEGVSGANVLTF
NA	TRBV29-1	NA	TRBJ1-2	TGCAGCGTTGAAGCCCGGGAACGCTACACCTTC	CSVEARERYTF
NA	TRBV28	once	TRBJ1-2	TGTGCCAGCAAGGGAAGGGACCTCGGCTATGGCTACACCTTC	CASKGRDLGYGYTF
NA	TRBV5-1	once	TRBJ1-1	TGCGCCAGCAGCTACGAGAGTACCATGAACACTGAAGCTTTCTTT	CASSYESTMNTEAFF
NA	TRBV11-3	NA	TRBJ2-5	TGTGCCAGCAGCTTATCTGCCCAAGAGACCCAGTACTTC	CASSLSAQETQYF